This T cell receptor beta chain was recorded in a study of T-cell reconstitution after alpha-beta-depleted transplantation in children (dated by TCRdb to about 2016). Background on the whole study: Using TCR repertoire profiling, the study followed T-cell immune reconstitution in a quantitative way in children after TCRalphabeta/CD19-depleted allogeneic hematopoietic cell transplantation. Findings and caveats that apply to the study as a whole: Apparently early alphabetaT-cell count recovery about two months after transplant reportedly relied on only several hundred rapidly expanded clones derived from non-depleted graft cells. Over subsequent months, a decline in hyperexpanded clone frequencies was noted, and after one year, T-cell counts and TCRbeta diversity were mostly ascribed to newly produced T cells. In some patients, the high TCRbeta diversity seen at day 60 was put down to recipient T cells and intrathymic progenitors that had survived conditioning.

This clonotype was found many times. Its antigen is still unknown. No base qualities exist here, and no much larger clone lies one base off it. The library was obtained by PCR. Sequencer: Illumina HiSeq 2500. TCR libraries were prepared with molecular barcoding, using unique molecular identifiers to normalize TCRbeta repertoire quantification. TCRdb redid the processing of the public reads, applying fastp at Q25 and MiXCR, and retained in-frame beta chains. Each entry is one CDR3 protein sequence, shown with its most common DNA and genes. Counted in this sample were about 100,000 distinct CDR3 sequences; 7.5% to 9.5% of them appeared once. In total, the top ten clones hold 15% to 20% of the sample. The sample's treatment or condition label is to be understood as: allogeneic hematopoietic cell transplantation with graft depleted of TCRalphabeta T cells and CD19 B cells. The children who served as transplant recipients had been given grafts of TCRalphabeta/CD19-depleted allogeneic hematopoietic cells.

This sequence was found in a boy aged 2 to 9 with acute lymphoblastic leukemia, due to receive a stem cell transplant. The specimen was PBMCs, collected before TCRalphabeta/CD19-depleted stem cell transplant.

For the CDR3, the sequence is CASSLDPWVAGRPSTDTQYF. The sequenced DNA is TGTGCCAGCAGCTTGGATCCCTGGGTAGCAGGACGCCCTAGCACAGATACGCAGTATTTT. The chain is encoded by TRBV5-8 joined to TRBJ2-3, with the identity of the D gene unclear. The junction carries 23 bases between V and J, which are trimmed by 0 bases and 0 bases respectively. For CDR1 and CDR2, the germline V gene lists SGHTS and YDEGEE. The CDR3, cysteine through phenylalanine, is 20 amino acids long. Only the CDR3 DNA is retained, 60 bases long and in frame from the first base. When the CDR3 is completed using the reference TRBV5-8 and TRBJ2-3 genes on either side, the full variable domain is EAGVTQSPTHLIKTRGQQATLRCSPISGHTSVYWYQQALGLGLQFLLWYDEGEERNRGNFPPRFSGRQFPNYSSELNVNALELEDSALYLCASSLDPWVAGRPSTDTQYFGPGTRLTVL.